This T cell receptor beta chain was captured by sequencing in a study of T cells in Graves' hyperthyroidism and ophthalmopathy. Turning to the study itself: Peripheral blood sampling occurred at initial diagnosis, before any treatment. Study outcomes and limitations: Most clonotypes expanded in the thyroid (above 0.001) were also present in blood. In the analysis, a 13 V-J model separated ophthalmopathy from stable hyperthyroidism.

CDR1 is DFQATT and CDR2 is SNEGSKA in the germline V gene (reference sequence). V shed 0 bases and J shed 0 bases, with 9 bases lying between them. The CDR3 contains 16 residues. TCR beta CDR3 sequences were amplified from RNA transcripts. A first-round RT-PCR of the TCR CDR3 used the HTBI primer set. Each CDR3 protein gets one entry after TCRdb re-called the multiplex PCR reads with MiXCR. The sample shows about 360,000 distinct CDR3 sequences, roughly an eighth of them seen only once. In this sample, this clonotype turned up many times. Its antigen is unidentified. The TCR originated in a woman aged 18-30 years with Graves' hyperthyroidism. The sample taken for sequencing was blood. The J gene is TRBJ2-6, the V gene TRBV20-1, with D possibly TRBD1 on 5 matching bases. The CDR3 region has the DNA TGCAGTGCTAGAGATCAAGGGGTCTCTGGGGCCAACGTCCTGACTTTC. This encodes CSARDQGVSGANVLTF.